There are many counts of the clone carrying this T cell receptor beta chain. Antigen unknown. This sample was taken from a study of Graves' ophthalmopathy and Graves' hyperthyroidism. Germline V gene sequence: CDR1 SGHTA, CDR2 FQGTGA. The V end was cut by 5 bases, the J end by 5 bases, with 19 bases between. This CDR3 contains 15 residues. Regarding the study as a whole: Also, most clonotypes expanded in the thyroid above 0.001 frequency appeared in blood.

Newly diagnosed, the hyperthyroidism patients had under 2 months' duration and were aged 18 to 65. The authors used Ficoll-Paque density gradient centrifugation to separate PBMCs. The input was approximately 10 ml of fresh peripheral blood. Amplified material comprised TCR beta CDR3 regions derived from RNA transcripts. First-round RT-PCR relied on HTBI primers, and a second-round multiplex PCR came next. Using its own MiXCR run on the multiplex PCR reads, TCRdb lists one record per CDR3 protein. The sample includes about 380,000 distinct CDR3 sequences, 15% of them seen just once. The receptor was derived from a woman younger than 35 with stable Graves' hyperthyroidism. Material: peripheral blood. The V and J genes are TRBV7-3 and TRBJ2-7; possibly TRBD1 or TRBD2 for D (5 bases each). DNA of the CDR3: TGTGCCAGCAGCCCCGGGGACGGTCCGAGGGACGAGCAGTACTTC. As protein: CASSPGDGPRDEQYF. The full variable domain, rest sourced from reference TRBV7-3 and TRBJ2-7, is GAGVSQTPSNKVTEKGKYVELRCDPISGHTALYWYRQSLGQGPEFLIYFQGTGAADDSGLPNDRFFAVRPEGSVSTLKIQRTERGDSAVYLCASSPGDGPRDEQYFGPGTRLTVT.